The 19 T cell receptor beta chains reported below all come from one sample, sequenced in a study of shared clonotypes between healthy human individuals. Libraries were prepared by immunoSEQ multiplex PCR; TCRdb keeps only in-frame clonotypes and omits some of them. The table lists some 700,000 clones, less than 95% of them singletons. The sample was memory CD8+ T cells from PBMCs. Subset here: CD45RO+ cells pooled with CCR7-negative TemRA cells. The receptors here all came from a man younger than 35 in good health. Some clones in this sample may be carry-over from other donors' samples.

V is TRBV7-9 and J is TRBJ2-7; D possibly matches TRBD1 or TRBD2 (5 bases each). Trimming left V 10 bases short and J 2 bases short, with 15 bases between. The CDR3 runs to 13 residues. Germline assignment: CDR1 SEHNR and CDR2 FQNEAQ (reference sequence). The CDR3 is CATGAGNTYEQYF. For the CDR3, the DNA is TGTGCCACCGGGGCAGGGAACACCTACGAGCAGTACTTC.

CDR3 region: CASSPGALLAGGRDTQYF. CDR3 nucleotides: TGCGCCAGCAGCCCCGGGGCACTACTAGCGGGAGGGCGTGATACGCAGTATTTT. V is TRBV4-1 and J is TRBJ2-3; 13 bases map to TRBD2. Looked up from germline, CDR1 is MGHRA and CDR2 is YSYEKL. The CDR3 has 18 amino acids. The J segment lost 6 bases and the V segment lost 4 bases, leaving 13 bases of the junction unmatched.

Only one count was recorded for this clone. The chain has TRBV29-1 and TRBJ2-1, with D uncertain. The CDR3 sequence is 13 residues long. Trimming left V 0 bases short and J 9 bases short, with 12 bases between. CDR1 is SQVTM, CDR2 ANQGSEA, per germline. CDR3 amino acids: CSVEDATPVEQFF. The CDR3 DNA reads as TGCAGCGTTGAAGACGCCACCCCGGTTGAGCAGTTCTTC.

The V gene is TRBV18, the J gene TRBJ1-2; no definite D call. The CDR3 loop spans 15 amino acids. The germline gives CDR1 KGHSH, CDR2 LQKENI. Trimming removed 0 bases at V and 0 bases at J, with 8 bases between. CDR3 bases: TGTGCCAGCTCACCACCAAGTCTTACTAACTATGGCTACACCTTC. Protein sequence: CASSPPSLTNYGYTF.

This sequence joins TRBV4-1 and TRBJ1-1; 10 nucleotides align to TRBD1. Looked up from germline, CDR1 is MGHRA and CDR2 is YSYEKL. Trimming at V came to 3 bases and at J to 3 bases, leaving 10 bases not matched to a gene. The CDR3 contains 17 residues. CDR3 in amino acids: CASSQALDRGRDTEAFF. CDR3 in DNA: TGCGCCAGCAGCCAGGCTCTCGACAGGGGGCGCGACACTGAAGCTTTCTTT.

The CDR3 coding sequence is TGTGCCAGTAGCCCTGGGGGGGGGCTTACTAACTACGAGCAGTACTTC. Its translation: CASSPGGGLTNYEQYF. V and J are TRBV19 and TRBJ2-7, with TRBD2 as a possible D gene (7 bases). Trimming removed 6 bases at V and 3 bases at J, with 21 bases between. The CDR3 spans 16 residues. Germline loops: CDR1 LNHDA, CDR2 SQIVND (reference sequence).

V gene TRBV7-9 combines with J gene TRBJ2-7; TRBD1 aligns across 7 bases. The CDR3 covers 16 residues. The germline V gene has CDR1 SEHNR and CDR2 FQNEAQ (reference sequence). The V and J ends lost 5 bases and 0 bases, in that order; junction bases with no gene match: 10. The CDR3 sequence: CASSPPRDSFSYEQYF. In DNA, the CDR3 is TGTGCCAGCAGCCCCCCCCGGGACAGCTTCTCCTACGAGCAGTACTTC. The whole variable domain, remainder taken from reference TRBV7-9 and TRBJ2-7, is DTGVSQNPRHKITKRGQNVTFRCDPISEHNRLYWYRQTLGQGPEFLTYFQNEAQLEKSRLLSDRFSAERPKGSFSTLEIQRTEQGDSAMYLCASSPPRDSFSYEQYFGPGTRLTVT.

The chain is built from TRBV7-8 and TRBJ2-7, with TRBD1 matching over 7 bases. Germline V gene data show CDR1 as SGHVS and CDR2 as FQNEAQ. V shed 1 base and J 3 bases; nucleotides not matched to a gene: 9. The CDR3 contains 16 residues. The CDR3: CASSLVLKQGYYEQYF. CDR3 DNA sequence: TGTGCCAGCAGCTTAGTTCTGAAACAGGGGTACTACGAGCAGTACTTC.

The chain employs TRBV4-1 and TRBJ2-3, with D possibly being TRBD1 (5 bases). This CDR3 is built from 13 residues. Germline V gives CDR1 MGHRA, CDR2 YSYEKL. V lost 6 bases to trimming and J lost 0 bases, with 7 bases between them. The DNA of the CDR3 is TGCGCCAGCAGGGGGCCGAGCACAGATACGCAGTATTTT. This gives the protein CASRGPSTDTQYF.

The rearrangement uses TRBV28 and TRBJ2-2; no firm D call. V was trimmed by 3 bases and J by 5 bases, leaving 7 bases between them. Per the germline V gene, CDR1 is MDHEN and CDR2 is SYDVKM. CDR3 length: 13 amino acids. CDR3 in DNA: TGTGCCAGCAGTTTTAGGGAAACCGGGGAGCTGTTTTTT. Translated, it gives CASSFRETGELFF.

This sequence joins TRBV9 and TRBJ2-3; 10 bases fit TRBD2. Trimming removed 3 bases from V and 0 bases from J; junction bases left unmatched: 4. The CDR3 covers 16 residues. Germline V CDR1 and CDR2: SGDLS, YYNGEE. CDR3 in amino acids: CASSAGTSESTDTQYF. The CDR3 DNA reads TGTGCCAGCAGCGCCGGGACTAGCGAAAGCACAGATACGCAGTATTTT.

The J gene is TRBJ2-7, the V gene TRBV18; tentative D call: TRBD2 (6 bases). Germline loops: CDR1 KGHSH, CDR2 LQKENI. CDR3 length equals 16 residues. The V gene lost 4 bases and the J gene lost 0 bases, with 16 bases spanning the gap. The CDR3 DNA follows: TGTGCCAGCTCACTGGTAAGGAGGGAGGCCTCCTACGAGCAGTACTTC. Its translation: CASSLVRREASYEQYF.

This chain joins TRBV7-8 and TRBJ2-2; tentatively, D is TRBD1 (6 bases). The length of the CDR3 is 12 residues. The germline V gene has CDR1 SGHVS and CDR2 FQNEAQ. V was shortened by 5 bases and J by 7 bases, with 8 bases between the two germline ends. The CDR3 DNA follows: TGTGCCAGCAGCCAGGGGAGCGGGGAGCTGTTTTTT. This translates into CASSQGSGELFF.

V is TRBV2 and J is TRBJ1-2, with 7 bases identical to TRBD1. CDR3 length: 14 residues. The V segment lost 11 bases and the J segment 1 base; nucleotides outside the gene matches: 10. Germline V CDR1 and CDR2: SNHLY, FYNNEI. CDR3 loop: CAGTATRFNYGYTF. As DNA, the CDR3 is TGTGCCGGGACAGCAACGCGCTTTAACTATGGCTACACCTTC.

This chain links TRBV2 with TRBJ2-5; D might be TRBD1 or TRBD2, each matching 5 bases. Trimming shortened V by 6 bases and J by 0 bases, and 14 bases separated the two germline ends. CDR3 length equals 15 residues. The germline V gene has CDR1 SNHLY and CDR2 FYNNEI. The CDR3 here is CASRADWGNQETQYF. The DNA of the CDR3 is TGTGCCAGCAGAGCAGATTGGGGGAACCAAGAGACCCAGTACTTC.

The rearrangement links TRBV29-1 to TRBJ2-7; possibly TRBD1 for D (5 bases). The germline V and J ends were trimmed by 3 bases and 2 bases, with 14 bases remaining between them. This CDR3 has 14 residues. Germline-derived CDR1 and CDR2 are SQVTM and ANQGSEA. The CDR3 coding sequence is TGCAGCGTTGAGGATGGGGCAGTACCCTACGAGCAGTACTTC. Protein sequence: CSVEDGAVPYEQYF.

This clone occurred once. V gene TRBV18 combines with J gene TRBJ2-7, with 7 bases aligning to TRBD1. With 5 bases clipped from V and 3 bases from J, the junction kept 7 bases outside the gene matches. The CDR3 consists of 14 residues. Germline V gene data show CDR1 as KGHSH and CDR2 as LQKENI. This CDR3 reads CASSSTGSHYEQYF. CDR3 nucleotides: TGTGCCAGCTCATCGACAGGGTCGCACTACGAGCAGTACTTC.

This chain joins TRBV5-6 and TRBJ1-1; D perhaps matches TRBD1 (5 bases). V dropped 0 bases and J dropped 0 bases, with 9 bases sitting between them. Looked up from germline, CDR1 is SGHDT and CDR2 is YYEEEE. The CDR3 contains 15 residues. The CDR3 DNA reads as TGTGCCAGCAGCTTGGACTGGGGGATGAACACTGAAGCTTTCTTT. Translated, it gives CASSLDWGMNTEAFF.

The chain joins TRBV4-1 to TRBJ2-7, with unresolved D. V lost 3 bases and J 2 bases, leaving 14 bases between the germline ends. This CDR3 is built from 15 residues. Germline CDR1 is MGHRA and CDR2 is YSYEKL. This CDR3 is CASSHTRLDPYEQYF. The CDR3 coding sequence is TGCGCCAGCAGCCACACTCGACTGGACCCCTACGAGCAGTACTTC.